The present TCR beta chain was sequenced within a study of technical replicates of blood from a handful of donors. The method was immunoSEQ multiplex PCR; TCRdb's version includes in-frame clones alone and lacks a portion of them. The sample carries roughly 81,000 clones, 97% recorded once. The CDR3 loop spans 18 amino acids. The germline gives CDR1 SGHNT, CDR2 YENEEA. Trimming stripped 2 bases from V and 0 bases from J, with 14 bases between. Sequenced: T cells isolated from PBMCs. The rearrangement uses TRBV11-3 and TRBJ2-6; tentatively, D is TRBD1 (5 bases). The TCR comes from a human donor in good health. In DNA form, the CDR3 reads TGTGCCAGCAGCTTACCGGGCTCAGGGTACTCTGGGGCCAACGTCCTGACTTTC. Translating gives CASSLPGSGYSGANVLTF. Variable domain in full (rest from reference TRBV11-3 and TRBJ2-6): EAGVVQSPRYKIIEKKQPVAFWCNPISGHNTLYWYLQNLGQGPELLIRYENEEAVDDSQLPKDRFSAERLKGVDSTLKIQPAELGDSAVYLCASSLPGSGYSGANVLTFGAGSRLTVL.